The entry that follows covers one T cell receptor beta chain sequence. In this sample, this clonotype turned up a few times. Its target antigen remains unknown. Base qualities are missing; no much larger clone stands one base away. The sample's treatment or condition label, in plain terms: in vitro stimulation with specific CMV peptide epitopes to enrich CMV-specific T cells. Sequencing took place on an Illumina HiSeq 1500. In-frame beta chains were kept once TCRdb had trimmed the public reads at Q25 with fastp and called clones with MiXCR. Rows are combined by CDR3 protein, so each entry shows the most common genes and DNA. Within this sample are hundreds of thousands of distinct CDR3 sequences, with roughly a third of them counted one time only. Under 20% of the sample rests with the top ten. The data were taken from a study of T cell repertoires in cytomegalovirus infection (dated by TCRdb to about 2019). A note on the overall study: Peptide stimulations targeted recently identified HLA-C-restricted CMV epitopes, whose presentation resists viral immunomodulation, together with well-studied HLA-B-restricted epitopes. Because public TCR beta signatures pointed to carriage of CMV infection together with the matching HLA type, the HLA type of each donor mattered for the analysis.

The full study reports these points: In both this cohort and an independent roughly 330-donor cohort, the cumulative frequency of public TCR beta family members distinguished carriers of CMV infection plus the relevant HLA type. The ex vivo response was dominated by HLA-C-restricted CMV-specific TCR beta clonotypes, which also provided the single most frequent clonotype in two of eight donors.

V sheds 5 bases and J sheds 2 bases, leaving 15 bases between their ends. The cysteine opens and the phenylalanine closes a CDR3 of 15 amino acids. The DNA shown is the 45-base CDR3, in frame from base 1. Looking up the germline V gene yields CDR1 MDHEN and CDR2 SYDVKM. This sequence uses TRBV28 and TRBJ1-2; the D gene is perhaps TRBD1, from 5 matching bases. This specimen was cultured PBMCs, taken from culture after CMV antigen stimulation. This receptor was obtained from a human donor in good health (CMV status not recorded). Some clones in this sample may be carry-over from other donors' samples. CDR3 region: CASSAGTANNYGYTF. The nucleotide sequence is TGTGCCAGCAGTGCCGGGACTGCCAACAACTATGGCTACACCTTC.